The 12 T cell receptor beta chains given below trace back to one sample, sequenced in a study of blood T cell repertoires in COVID-19. Clones were sequenced by immunoSEQ multiplex PCR, and TCRdb holds only the in-frame ones, with some missing. The sample carries over 55,000 clones, about 80% recorded once. Sequences were obtained from peripheral blood. The receptors derive from an elderly woman with acute or convalescent COVID-19.

This clone showed up just a few times. This chain links TRBV5-4 with TRBJ1-2; no reliable D call. Per germline, CDR1 SGHNT and CDR2 YYREEE (reference sequence). The length of the CDR3 is 14 residues. V gave up 1 base and J gave up 8 bases, with 15 bases separating them. The CDR3 region has the DNA TGTGCCAGCAGCTTGATGGCGGGGAATCGGGGCTACACCTTC. This translates into CASSLMAGNRGYTF.

DNA of the CDR3: TGCAGTGCTAGTCTCTTCCGAGGGCCGGCGGGTGAGCAGTTCTTC. This translates into CSASLFRGPAGEQFF. V and J are TRBV20-1 and TRBJ2-1; TRBD2 is a possible D gene (5 bases). This CDR3 is 15 amino acids long. Germline V lookup: CDR1 DFQATT, CDR2 SNEGSKA (reference sequence). Trimming stripped 3 bases from V and 9 bases from J, with 21 bases between.

J is TRBJ2-2 and V is TRBV10-2, with TRBD2 as a possible D gene (5 bases). Germline CDR1 reads WSHSY; CDR2 reads SAAADI. This CDR3 contains 14 residues. V was clipped by 5 bases and J by 5 bases, with 12 bases between them. In DNA, the CDR3 is TGCGCCAGCAGTACACCACTAGAAACCGGGGAGCTGTTTTTT. This sequence encodes CASSTPLETGELFF.

The rearrangement uses TRBV10-3 and TRBJ2-7, with a possible D match to TRBD1 (5 bases). Trimming shortened V by 6 bases and J by 6 bases, and 15 bases separated the two germline ends. Germline lookup yields CDR1 ENHRY and CDR2 SYGVKD. The CDR3 has 13 amino acids. This CDR3 reads CAIRTDTESEQYF. CDR3 in DNA: TGTGCCATCAGGACGGACACGGAAAGCGAGCAGTACTTC.

J is TRBJ2-1 and V is TRBV19; 13 bases match TRBD2. Trimming took 3 bases from V and 8 from J; bases not matched to a gene: 7. Germline assignment: CDR1 LNHDA and CDR2 SQIVND (reference sequence). CDR3 size: 16 residues. Here the CDR3 DNA reads TGTGCCAGTAGTATTCTACTAGCGGGAGGGCCCTATGAGCAGTTCTTC. It is translated as CASSILLAGGPYEQFF.

The chain couples TRBV5-1 to TRBJ1-4; 8 bases are shared with TRBD1. There are 16 residues in the CDR3. V shed 6 bases and J 7 bases; nucleotides not matched to a gene: 14. Germline V gene lookup returns CDR1 SGHRS and CDR2 YFSETQ. CDR3 region: CASTSGQGRVGEKLFF. The CDR3 DNA sequence: TGCGCCAGCACCTCCGGACAGGGAAGGGTGGGTGAAAAACTGTTTTTT.

The rearrangement uses TRBV9 and TRBJ2-1, with 8 positions matching TRBD2. CDR3 length equals 16 residues. Germline assignment: CDR1 SGDLS and CDR2 YYNGEE. V shed 3 bases and J 2 bases; nucleotides not matched to a gene: 7. The CDR3 spells CASSAFGLATYNEQFF. CDR3 nucleotides: TGTGCCAGCAGCGCCTTCGGACTAGCTACCTACAATGAGCAGTTCTTC.

The rearrangement joins TRBV11-2 to TRBJ2-7, with a possible D match to TRBD1 (5 bases). CDR3 length equals 13 residues. Germline CDR1 reads SGHAT; CDR2 reads FQNNGV. Trimming took off 5 bases at V and 3 bases at J, with 11 bases between the two ends. The CDR3 DNA sequence: TGTGCCAGCAGCAATGACAGACTCTACGAGCAGTACTTC. It translates to CASSNDRLYEQYF.

J is TRBJ1-2 and V is TRBV28; D unclear. The CDR3 consists of 12 residues. The germline V gene has CDR1 MDHEN and CDR2 SYDVKM. Trimming stripped 3 bases from V and 2 bases from J, with 4 bases between. The CDR3 sequence is CASSFLNYGYTF. The CDR3 region has the DNA TGTGCCAGCAGTTTTCTGAACTATGGCTACACCTTC.

This chain links TRBV10-3 with TRBJ2-7; 7 bases are shared with TRBD1. The trim removed 8 bases at V and 9 bases at J, leaving 10 bases unmatched. The CDR3 sequence is 12 residues long. Germline CDR1 and CDR2: ENHRY and SYGVKD. CDR3 sequence reads: CAISSTGLTQYF. The CDR3 nucleotides are TGTGCCATCTCTTCGACAGGGTTAACGCAGTACTTC.

In this sample, this clone turned up a few times. The chain recombines TRBV18 with TRBJ2-7, with a weak D call TRBD2 (6 bases). Germline V gene lookup returns CDR1 KGHSH and CDR2 LQKENI. Trimming left V 3 bases short and J 9 bases short, with 15 bases between. The CDR3 loop spans 13 amino acids. The CDR3 protein is CASSPRGDFGQYF. The CDR3 DNA reads TGTGCCAGCTCACCTAGAGGGGACTTCGGGCAGTACTTC.

This chain links TRBV5-3 with TRBJ2-2; 9 bases are shared with TRBD1. TRBV5-3 is designated an ORF whose function remains uncertain. Trimming at V came to 10 bases and at J to 5 bases, leaving 12 bases not matched to a gene. The CDR3 contains 15 residues. The CDR3 bases are TGTGCCCCCAGTGGACAGGGGATGGATACCGGGGAGCTGTTTTTT. Translated, it gives CAPSGQGMDTGELFF.